The source of this T cell receptor (beta chain) is a study of T cell repertoires in cytomegalovirus infection. TCRdb reprocessed the reads via MiXCR and lists one record per CDR3 protein. Of approximately 310,000 distinct CDR3 sequences in the sample, approximately 25% are singletons; the top ten hold less than 15%. A word on this clonotype: The antigen remains undetermined.

This specimen consisted of cultured PBMCs, obtained from culture after CMV antigen stimulation. The clonotype was recovered from a human donor in good health (CMV status not recorded). Some clones in this sample may be carry-over from other donors' samples.

The CDR3 DNA reads TGTGCCAGTAGTATGGATGGGACAGTCTTTTTGTCAGAGACCCAGTACTTC. Translation: CASSMDGTVFLSETQYF. The V and J genes are TRBV19 and TRBJ2-5; 7 bases map to TRBD1. V shed 3 bases and J 4 bases; nucleotides not matched to a gene: 14. Germline loops: CDR1 LNHDA, CDR2 SQIVND (reference sequence). The CDR3 has 17 amino acids.